The 26 T cell receptor beta chains below come from one sample, sequenced in a study of blood T cell repertoires in COVID-19 (dated by TCRdb to the early 2020s). The library was obtained by the immunoSEQ multiplex PCR assay. TCRdb holds this immuneACCESS table with in-frame rearrangements only. Some clones are missing; in checked studies, unresolved V genes explain under half, and the rest has no known cause. This sample has approximately 350,000 clones in its table, and around nine tenths of those were observed once. About 7% of the sample goes to the ten largest clones. The specimen sequenced was peripheral blood. The receptors originated from a woman aged 55-69 years with COVID-19, enrolled during active disease.

The rearrangement links TRBV30 to TRBJ1-6; perhaps TRBD1 as D (6 bases). The length of the CDR3 is 15 residues. Germline loops: CDR1 GTSNPN, CDR2 SVGIG (reference sequence). The ends were cut back, 0 bases at V and 9 bases at J, with 15 bases in the middle. This CDR3 reads CAWSVFEGGSSPLHF. CDR3 sequence (DNA): TGTGCCTGGAGTGTATTCGAAGGGGGAAGTTCACCCCTCCACTTT.

The rearrangement links TRBV11-2 to TRBJ2-5; 8 bases are a match to TRBD2. CDR3 length: 15 amino acids. J was trimmed by 5 bases and V by 2 bases; bases with no gene match: 7. Germline-derived CDR1 and CDR2 are SGHAT and FQNNGV. CDR3 nucleotides: TGTGCCAGCAGCTTAAACGGGGGGGCACTCGAGACCCAGTACTTC. This gives the protein CASSLNGGALETQYF.

This clone has only a few counts. The chain uses TRBV7-9 and TRBJ1-1, with 8 bases that match TRBD1. This CDR3 is built from 14 residues. V was pared by 5 bases and J by 5 bases, with 7 bases of the junction left unmatched. CDR1 is SEHNR and CDR2 is FQNEAQ in the germline V gene (reference sequence). The DNA of the CDR3 is TGTGCCAGCAGCCCAGGGACAGGTTGGACTGAAGCTTTCTTT. Its protein is CASSPGTGWTEAFF. The full variable domain, with the rest looked up from reference TRBV7-9 and TRBJ1-1, is DTGVSQNPRHKITKRGQNVTFRCDPISEHNRLYWYRQTLGQGPEFLTYFQNEAQLEKSRLLSDRFSAERPKGSFSTLEIQRTEQGDSAMYLCASSPGTGWTEAFFGQGTRLTVV.

The J gene is TRBJ2-2, the V gene TRBV4-1; the match to TRBD2 covers 13 bases. CDR1 is MGHRA, CDR2 YSYEKL, per germline. The CDR3 covers 16 residues. The V segment lost 3 bases and the J segment 8 bases; nucleotides outside the gene matches: 6. The CDR3 bases are TGCGCCAGCAGCCACACCCCGGGACTAGCGGGGGGGGAGCTGTTTTTT. Its protein product is CASSHTPGLAGGELFF.

The chain is built from TRBV2 and TRBJ1-2; D call uncertain. This CDR3 comprises 12 residues. V lost 7 bases, J lost 2 bases, and 8 bases lay in between. Looked up from germline, CDR1 is SNHLY and CDR2 is FYNNEI. The CDR3 nucleotides read TGTGCCAGCAATTCGGAGAACTATGGCTACACCTTC. Amino acid sequence: CASNSENYGYTF.

The chain recombines TRBV3-1 (or the pseudogene TRBV3-2) with TRBJ2-1; the D gene is possibly TRBD2 (6 bases). The germline V gene encodes CDR1 LGHDT and CDR2 YNNKEL (reference sequence). The CDR3 consists of 16 residues. V lost 0 bases to trimming and J lost 5 bases, with 14 bases between them. The CDR3 sequence: CASSQEGTLGNNEQFF. DNA for the CDR3: TGTGCCAGCAGCCAAGAAGGGACTTTAGGGAACAATGAGCAGTTCTTC.

The CDR3 bases are TGTGCCAGCAGTGAAGTTTTGGACAGGGGTGAGCAGTACTTC. Translating it yields CASSEVLDRGEQYF. The V gene is TRBV6-1, the J gene TRBJ2-7; 9 nucleotides agree with TRBD1. J gave up 7 bases and V 1 base, and 5 bases lay outside the gene matches. There are 14 residues in the CDR3. Per germline, CDR1 MNHNS and CDR2 SASEGT.

This clone was seen only once. V gene TRBV15 combines with J gene TRBJ1-3; 7 bases are a match to TRBD1. Losses at the gene ends were 0 bases for V and 3 bases for J; bases not matched to a gene: 5. The CDR3 has 16 amino acids. CDR1 is LNHNV, CDR2 YYDKDF, per germline (reference sequence). The CDR3 here is CATSRDRGKYGNTIYF. The DNA of the CDR3 is TGTGCCACCAGCAGAGACAGGGGGAAATATGGAAACACCATATATTTT.

The J gene is TRBJ2-2, the V gene TRBV7-9; D gene uncertain. The CDR3 is 10 residues long. Germline CDR1 reads SEHNR; CDR2 reads FQNEAQ (reference sequence). Trimming removed 2 bases at V and 11 bases at J, with 3 bases between. DNA for the CDR3: TGTGCCAGCAGCTTACTCGAGCTGTTTTTT. Encoded protein: CASSLLELFF. Together with reference TRBV7-9 and TRBJ2-2, the CDR3 gives the full variable domain: DTGVSQNPRHKITKRGQNVTFRCDPISEHNRLYWYRQTLGQGPEFLTYFQNEAQLEKSRLLSDRFSAERPKGSFSTLEIQRTEQGDSAMYLCASSLLELFFGEGSRLTVL.

The chain has TRBV6-5 and TRBJ1-2; tentatively, D is TRBD1 (6 bases). This CDR3 contains 14 residues. Trimming removed 6 bases at V and 10 bases at J, with 21 bases between. CDR1 is MNHEY, CDR2 SVGAGI, per germline. The CDR3 DNA follows: TGTGCCAGCAGCCCACTCCCTGGACAGAGTGACTACACCTTC. It encodes CASSPLPGQSDYTF.

The V call is TRBV6-5, the J call TRBJ1-1; 9 bases match TRBD1. V shed 2 bases and J 5 bases; nucleotides not matched to a gene: 6. Germline CDR1 and CDR2: MNHEY and SVGAGI. The CDR3 loop spans 15 amino acids. CDR3 in DNA: TGTGCCAGCAGTTACAGGACAGGGGCGGGTACTGAAGCTTTCTTT. Translation: CASSYRTGAGTEAFF.

The chain joins TRBV12-5 to TRBJ1-2, with D possibly matching TRBD1 (5 bases). The CDR3 runs to 14 residues. V lost 5 bases and J 3 bases, leaving 13 bases between the germline ends. Germline loops: CDR1 LGHNT, CDR2 FRNRAP. CDR3 loop: CASGSGGVYYGYTF. The DNA for the CDR3 is TGTGCTAGTGGTAGTGGGGGGGTTTACTATGGCTACACCTTC.

J is TRBJ2-5 and V is TRBV13; the match to TRBD2 covers 13 bases. The J segment lost 5 bases and the V segment lost 5 bases, leaving 11 bases of the junction unmatched. The germline CDR1 and CDR2 sequences are PRHDT and FYEKMQ (reference sequence). This CDR3 comprises 17 residues. CDR3 in amino acids: CASSPRTSGGDSETQYF. The CDR3 DNA is TGTGCCAGCAGCCCCCGAACTAGCGGGGGGGATAGCGAGACCCAGTACTTC.

The chain has TRBV28 and TRBJ1-4, with D unclear. V was pared by 5 bases and J by 5 bases, with 18 bases between. The CDR3 has 16 residues. Per germline, CDR1 MDHEN and CDR2 SYDVKM. CDR3 region: CASSNRDDKYNEKLFF. In DNA, the CDR3 is TGTGCCAGCAGTAACCGCGATGACAAATACAATGAAAAACTGTTTTTT.

This chain's CDR3 is CASSSGGANEKLFF. CDR3 nucleotide sequence: TGCGCCAGCAGCTCGGGAGGGGCTAATGAAAAACTGTTTTTT. The rearrangement joins TRBV5-1 to TRBJ1-4, with D possibly matching TRBD1 (5 bases). The CDR3 runs to 14 residues. V dropped 3 bases and J dropped 3 bases, with 9 bases sitting between them. The germline gives CDR1 SGHRS, CDR2 YFSETQ. The full variable domain, in which reference TRBV5-1 and TRBJ1-4 provide the parts outside the CDR3, is KAGVTQTPRYLIKTRGQQVTLSCSPISGHRSVSWYQQTPGQGLQFLFEYFSETQRNKGNFPGRFSGRQFSNSRSEMNVSTLELGDSALYLCASSSGGANEKLFFGSGTQLSVL.

V is TRBV7-9 and J is TRBJ2-3; D uncertain. There are 13 residues in the CDR3. Trimming took off 3 bases at V and 2 bases at J, with 6 bases between the two ends. CDR1 and CDR2 from the germline V gene are SEHNR and FQNEAQ (reference sequence). The CDR3 spells CASSFVDTDTQYF. The CDR3 bases are TGTGCCAGCAGCTTTGTAGACACAGATACGCAGTATTTT.

The rearrangement links TRBV9 to TRBJ2-5; TRBD2 is a possible D gene (6 bases). The germline V gene has CDR1 SGDLS and CDR2 YYNGEE. The CDR3 spans 15 residues. Trimming left V 2 bases short and J 5 bases short, with 16 bases between. The CDR3 here is CASSVTGTPGETQYF. The CDR3, as DNA: TGTGCCAGCAGCGTGACCGGGACTCCGGGGGAGACCCAGTACTTC.

This clone has more than one count but fewer than ten. The chain links TRBV5-1 to TRBJ1-3; 10 nucleotides align to TRBD1. This CDR3 contains 15 residues. V lost 6 bases and J lost 3; bases outside the gene matches: 6. In germline, CDR1 is SGHRS, CDR2 YFSETQ. The CDR3 coding sequence is TGCGCCAGCAACCCGGGACAGGGGTATGGAAACACCATATATTTT. It codes for CASNPGQGYGNTIYF.

The chain links TRBV15 to TRBJ1-1; 9 positions match TRBD1. Trimming removed 6 bases from V and 6 bases from J; junction bases left unmatched: 8. Germline CDR1 is LNHNV and CDR2 is YYDKDF (reference sequence). The CDR3 consists of 14 residues. CDR3 DNA: TGTGCCACCAGTAGGGGACAGGGTTTGGCTGAAGCTTTCTTT. Translation gives CATSRGQGLAEAFF.

The CDR3 loop is CASSLVRLVDEQFF. CDR3 bases: TGTGCCAGCAGCTTAGTGAGGTTAGTGGATGAGCAGTTCTTC. The rearrangement uses TRBV11-2 and TRBJ2-1, with unresolved D. CDR1 is SGHAT, CDR2 FQNNGV, per germline. The CDR3 consists of 14 residues. Trimming removed 1 base from V and 8 bases from J, with 12 bases in between.

The genes are TRBV3-1 (or the pseudogene TRBV3-2) and TRBJ1-1; D ambiguous. The CDR3 consists of 14 residues. The germline V and J ends were trimmed by 0 bases and 4 bases, with 9 bases remaining between them. Germline loops: CDR1 LGHDT, CDR2 YNNKEL (reference sequence). CDR3 DNA: TGTGCCAGCAGCCAAGATTTCGGTTTCACTGAAGCTTTCTTT. Amino acid sequence: CASSQDFGFTEAFF.

V and J are TRBV6-5 and TRBJ1-4, with 10 bases matching TRBD1. This CDR3 contains 15 residues. CDR1 and CDR2 from the germline V gene are MNHEY and SVGAGI. Trimming took 5 bases from V and 8 from J; bases not matched to a gene: 8. The CDR3 reads CASSRTGGAGEKLFF. CDR3 DNA sequence: TGTGCCAGCAGTAGGACAGGGGGGGCCGGCGAAAAACTGTTTTTT.

This rearrangement joins TRBV9 to TRBJ1-1; no firm D call. CDR1 and CDR2 from the germline V gene are SGDLS and YYNGEE. The CDR3 spans 14 residues. V was cut by 4 bases and J by 2 bases, with 12 bases left in between. CDR3 DNA: TGTGCCAGCAGCACCCGTGGCTCTAACACTGAAGCTTTCTTT. Amino acids: CASSTRGSNTEAFF. The entire variable domain, with the rest obtained from reference TRBV9 and TRBJ1-1, is as follows: DSGVTQTPKHLITATGQRVTLRCSPRSGDLSVYWYQQSLDQGLQFLIQYYNGEERAKGNILERFSAQQFPDLHSELNLSSLELGDSALYFCASSTRGSNTEAFFGQGTRLTVV.

The rearrangement joins TRBV7-9 to TRBJ2-7, with D hard to call. The germline V gene has CDR1 SEHNR and CDR2 FQNEAQ (reference sequence). This CDR3 is built from 12 residues. V shed 3 bases and J shed 5 bases, with 8 bases lying between them. In DNA form, the CDR3 reads TGTGCCAGCAGCTTCAACTCTGACGAGCAGTACTTC. It translates to CASSFNSDEQYF.

This clone was seen a few times. The chain links TRBV7-9 to TRBJ1-2; 9 positions agree with TRBD1. CDR3 length: 13 residues. With 4 bases clipped from V and 5 bases from J, the junction kept 2 bases outside the gene matches. Germline CDR1 and CDR2: SEHNR and FQNEAQ (reference sequence). The DNA of the CDR3 is TGTGCCAGCAGCTGGACAGGGGATTATGGCTACACCTTC. This translates into CASSWTGDYGYTF.

The V gene is TRBV11-2, the J gene TRBJ2-5, with 7 bases fitting TRBD2. The CDR3 contains 12 residues. CDR1 and CDR2 (germline): SGHAT, FQNNGV. With 6 bases clipped from V and 5 bases from J, the junction kept 3 bases outside the gene matches. The CDR3 bases are TGTGCCAGCAGGGGGGAGGGCGAGACCCAGTACTTC. The encoded protein is CASRGEGETQYF.